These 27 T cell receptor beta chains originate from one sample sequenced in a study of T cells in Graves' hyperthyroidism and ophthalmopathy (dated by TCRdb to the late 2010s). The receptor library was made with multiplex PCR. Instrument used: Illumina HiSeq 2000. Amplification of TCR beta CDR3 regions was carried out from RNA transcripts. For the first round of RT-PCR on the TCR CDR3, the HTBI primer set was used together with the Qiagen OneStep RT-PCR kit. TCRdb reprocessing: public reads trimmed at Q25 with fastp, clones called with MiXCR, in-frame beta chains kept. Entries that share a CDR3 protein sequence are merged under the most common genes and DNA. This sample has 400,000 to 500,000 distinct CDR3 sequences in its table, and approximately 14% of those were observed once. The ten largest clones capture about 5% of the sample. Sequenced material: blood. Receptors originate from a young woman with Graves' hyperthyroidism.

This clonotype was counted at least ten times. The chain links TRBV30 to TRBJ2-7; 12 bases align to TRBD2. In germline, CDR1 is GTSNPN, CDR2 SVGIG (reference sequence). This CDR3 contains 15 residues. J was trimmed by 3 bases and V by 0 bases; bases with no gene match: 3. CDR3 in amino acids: CAWSVRLAGVYEQYF. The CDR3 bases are TGTGCCTGGAGTGTACGACTAGCGGGAGTCTACGAGCAGTACTTC.

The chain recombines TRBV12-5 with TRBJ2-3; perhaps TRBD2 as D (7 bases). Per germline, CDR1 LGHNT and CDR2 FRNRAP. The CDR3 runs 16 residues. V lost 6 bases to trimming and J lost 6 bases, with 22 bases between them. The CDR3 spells CASGRGAGNYPDTQYF. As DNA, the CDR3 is TGTGCTAGTGGCCGGGGGGCGGGGAATTACCCGGATACGCAGTATTTT.

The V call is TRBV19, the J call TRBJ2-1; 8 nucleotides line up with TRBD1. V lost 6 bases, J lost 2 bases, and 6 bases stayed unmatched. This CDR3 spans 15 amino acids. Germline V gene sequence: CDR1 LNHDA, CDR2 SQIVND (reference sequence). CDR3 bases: TGTGCCAGTAGCCGGACAGGGAGAACCTACAATGAGCAGTTCTTC. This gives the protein CASSRTGRTYNEQFF. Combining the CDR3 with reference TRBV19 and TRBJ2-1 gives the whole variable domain DGGITQSPKYLFRKEGQNVTLSCEQNLNHDAMYWYRQDPGQGLRLIYYSQIVNDFQKGDIAEGYSVSREKKESFPLTVTSAQKNPTAFYLCASSRTGRTYNEQFFGPGTRLTVL.

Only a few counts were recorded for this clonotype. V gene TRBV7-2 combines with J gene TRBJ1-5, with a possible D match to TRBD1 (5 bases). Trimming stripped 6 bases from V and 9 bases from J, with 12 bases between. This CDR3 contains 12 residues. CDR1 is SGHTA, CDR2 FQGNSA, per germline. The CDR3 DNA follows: TGTGCCAGCAGTACCTTGGGACGGCCCCAGCATTTT. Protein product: CASSTLGRPQHF. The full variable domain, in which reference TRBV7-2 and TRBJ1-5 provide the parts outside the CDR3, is GAGVSQSPSNKVTEKGKDVELRCDPISGHTALYWYRQSLGQGLEFLIYFQGNSAPDKSGLPSDRFSAERTGGSVSTLTIQRTQQEDSAVYLCASSTLGRPQHFGDGTRLSIL.

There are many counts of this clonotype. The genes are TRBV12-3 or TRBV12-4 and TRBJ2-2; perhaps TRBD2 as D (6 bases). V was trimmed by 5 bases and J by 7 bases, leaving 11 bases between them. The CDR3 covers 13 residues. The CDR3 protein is CASSNRGLGELFF. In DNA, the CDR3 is TGTGCCAGCAGTAACCGGGGACTCGGGGAGCTGTTTTTT.

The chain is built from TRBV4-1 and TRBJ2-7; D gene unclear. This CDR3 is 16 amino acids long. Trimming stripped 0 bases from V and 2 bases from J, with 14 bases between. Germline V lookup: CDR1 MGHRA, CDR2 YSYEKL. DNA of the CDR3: TGCGCCAGCAGCCAAGAATTCTCCCGGACCCCCTACGAGCAGTACGTC. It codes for CASSQEFSRTPYEQYV.

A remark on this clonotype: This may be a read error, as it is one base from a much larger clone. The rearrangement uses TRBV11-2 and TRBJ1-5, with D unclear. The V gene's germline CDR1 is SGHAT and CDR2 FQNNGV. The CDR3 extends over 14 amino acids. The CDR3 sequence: CANSLTSVNQPQHF. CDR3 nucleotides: TGTGCCAACAGCTTGACTTCGGTCAATCAGCCCCAGCATTTT.

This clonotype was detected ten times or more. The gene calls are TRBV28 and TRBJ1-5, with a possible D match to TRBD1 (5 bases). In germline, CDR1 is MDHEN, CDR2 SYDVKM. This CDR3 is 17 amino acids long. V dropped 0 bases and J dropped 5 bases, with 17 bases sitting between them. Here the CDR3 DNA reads TGTGCCAGCAGTTTATGGGGGTTTTCGGGGGGTGATCAGCCCCAGCATTTT. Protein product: CASSLWGFSGGDQPQHF. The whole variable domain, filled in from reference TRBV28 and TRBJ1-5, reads DVKVTQSSRYLVKRTGEKVFLECVQDMDHENMFWYRQDPGLGLRLIYFSYDVKMKEKGDIPEGYSVSREKKERFSLILESASTNQTSMYLCASSLWGFSGGDQPQHFGDGTRLSIL.

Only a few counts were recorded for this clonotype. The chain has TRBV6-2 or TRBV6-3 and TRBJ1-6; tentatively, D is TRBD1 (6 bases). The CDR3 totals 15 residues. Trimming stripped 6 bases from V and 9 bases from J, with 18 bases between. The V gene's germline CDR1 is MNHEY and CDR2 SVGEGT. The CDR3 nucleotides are TGTGCCAGCAGGAGGACAGTGGGGGCCACTTCACCCCTCCACTTT. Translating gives CASRRTVGATSPLHF.

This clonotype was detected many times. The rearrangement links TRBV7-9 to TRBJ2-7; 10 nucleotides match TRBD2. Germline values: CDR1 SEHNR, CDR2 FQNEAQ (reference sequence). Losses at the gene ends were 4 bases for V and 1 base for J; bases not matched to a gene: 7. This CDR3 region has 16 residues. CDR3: CASSYSGTSVSYEQYF. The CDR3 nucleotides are TGTGCCAGCAGCTATAGTGGGACTAGCGTGTCCTACGAGCAGTACTTC.

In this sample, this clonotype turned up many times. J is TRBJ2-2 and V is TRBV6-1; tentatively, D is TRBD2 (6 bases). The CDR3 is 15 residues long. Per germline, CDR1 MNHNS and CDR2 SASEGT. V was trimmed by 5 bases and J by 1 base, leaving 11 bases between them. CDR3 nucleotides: TGTGCCAGCAGTTTCGCTAGCGTGAACACCGGGGAGCTGTTTTTT. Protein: CASSFASVNTGELFF.

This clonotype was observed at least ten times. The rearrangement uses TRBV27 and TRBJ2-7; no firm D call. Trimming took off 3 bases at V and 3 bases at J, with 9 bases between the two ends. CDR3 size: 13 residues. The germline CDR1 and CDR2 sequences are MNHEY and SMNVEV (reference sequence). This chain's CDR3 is CASSFLPNYEQYF. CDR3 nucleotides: TGTGCCAGCAGTTTTTTGCCGAACTACGAGCAGTACTTC.

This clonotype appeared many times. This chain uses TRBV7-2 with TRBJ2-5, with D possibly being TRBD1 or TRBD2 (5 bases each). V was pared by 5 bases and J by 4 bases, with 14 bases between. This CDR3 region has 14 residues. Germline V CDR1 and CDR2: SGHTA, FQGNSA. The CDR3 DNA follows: TGTGCCAGCAGCACCGGGACGTCAGGAGAGACCCAGTACTTC. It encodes CASSTGTSGETQYF. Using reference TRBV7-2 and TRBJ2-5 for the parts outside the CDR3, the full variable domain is GAGVSQSPSNKVTEKGKDVELRCDPISGHTALYWYRQSLGQGLEFLIYFQGNSAPDKSGLPSDRFSAERTGGSVSTLTIQRTQQEDSAVYLCASSTGTSGETQYFGPGTRLLVL.

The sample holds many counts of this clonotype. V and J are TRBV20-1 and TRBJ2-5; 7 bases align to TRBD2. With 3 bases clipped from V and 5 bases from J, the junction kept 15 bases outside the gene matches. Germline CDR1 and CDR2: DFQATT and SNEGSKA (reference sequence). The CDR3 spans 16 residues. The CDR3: CSARGSPGGSRETQYF. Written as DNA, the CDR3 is TGCAGTGCTAGGGGGTCTCCGGGAGGTTCAAGGGAGACCCAGTACTTC.

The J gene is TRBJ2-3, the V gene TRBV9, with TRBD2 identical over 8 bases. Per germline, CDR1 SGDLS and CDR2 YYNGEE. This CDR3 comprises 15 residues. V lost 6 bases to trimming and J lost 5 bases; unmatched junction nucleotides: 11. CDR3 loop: CASKEGSGEGDTQYF. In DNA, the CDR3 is TGTGCCAGCAAGGAGGGTAGCGGGGAAGGAGATACGCAGTATTTT.

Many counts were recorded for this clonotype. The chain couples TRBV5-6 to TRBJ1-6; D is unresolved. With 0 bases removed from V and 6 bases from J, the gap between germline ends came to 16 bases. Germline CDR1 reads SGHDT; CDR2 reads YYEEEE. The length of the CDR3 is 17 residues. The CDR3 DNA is TGTGCCAGCAGCTTGGGTGAGCTCCGCCTCTCTAATTCACCCCTCCACTTT. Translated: CASSLGELRLSNSPLHF. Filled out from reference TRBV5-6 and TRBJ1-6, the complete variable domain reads DAGVTQSPTHLIKTRGQQVTLRCSPKSGHDTVSWYQQALGQGPQFIFQYYEEEERQRGNFPDRFSGHQFPNYSSELNVNALLLGDSALYLCASSLGELRLSNSPLHFGNGTRLTVT.

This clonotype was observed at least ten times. DNA of the CDR3: TGTGCCAGCAGCCCTCTTACAGGGGGCGCCTACGAGCAGTACTTC. Its translation: CASSPLTGGAYEQYF. V is TRBV28 and J is TRBJ2-7; the match to TRBD1 covers 9 bases. Germline V gene lookup returns CDR1 MDHEN and CDR2 SYDVKM. V dropped 6 bases and J dropped 2; count of bases not matched to a gene: 8. This CDR3 is built from 15 residues.

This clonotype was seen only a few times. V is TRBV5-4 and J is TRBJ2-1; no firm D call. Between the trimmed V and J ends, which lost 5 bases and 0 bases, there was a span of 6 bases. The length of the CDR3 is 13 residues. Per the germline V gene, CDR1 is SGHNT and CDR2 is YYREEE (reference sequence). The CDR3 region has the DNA TGTGCCAGCAGGCCGAGCTCCTACAATGAGCAGTTCTTC. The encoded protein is CASRPSSYNEQFF.

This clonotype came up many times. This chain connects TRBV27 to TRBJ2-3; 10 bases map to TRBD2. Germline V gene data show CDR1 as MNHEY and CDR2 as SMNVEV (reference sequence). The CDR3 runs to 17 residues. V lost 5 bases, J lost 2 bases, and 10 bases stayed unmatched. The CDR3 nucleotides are TGTGCCAGCAGTCCCCTAGTGGGGACTAGCGACACAGATACGCAGTATTTT. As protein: CASSPLVGTSDTDTQYF.

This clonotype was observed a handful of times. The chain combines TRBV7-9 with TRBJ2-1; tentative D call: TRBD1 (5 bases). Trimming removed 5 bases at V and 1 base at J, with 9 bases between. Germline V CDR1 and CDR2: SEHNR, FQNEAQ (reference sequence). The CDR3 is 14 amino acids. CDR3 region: CASSPRQSYNEQFF. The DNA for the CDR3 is TGTGCCAGCAGCCCTCGACAGTCCTACAATGAGCAGTTCTTC.

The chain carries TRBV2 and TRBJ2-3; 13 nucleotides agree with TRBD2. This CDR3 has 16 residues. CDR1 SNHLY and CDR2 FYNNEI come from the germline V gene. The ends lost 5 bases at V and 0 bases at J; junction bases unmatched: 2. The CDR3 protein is CASSWTSGSSTDTQYF. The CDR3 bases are TGTGCCAGCAGTTGGACTAGCGGGAGTAGCACAGATACGCAGTATTTT.

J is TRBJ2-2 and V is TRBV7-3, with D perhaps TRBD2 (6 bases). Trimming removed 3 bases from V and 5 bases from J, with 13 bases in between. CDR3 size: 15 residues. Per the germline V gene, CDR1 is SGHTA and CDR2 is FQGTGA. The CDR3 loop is CASSFSGVGTGELFF. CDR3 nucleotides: TGTGCCAGCAGCTTTTCGGGGGTCGGGACCGGGGAGCTGTTTTTT.

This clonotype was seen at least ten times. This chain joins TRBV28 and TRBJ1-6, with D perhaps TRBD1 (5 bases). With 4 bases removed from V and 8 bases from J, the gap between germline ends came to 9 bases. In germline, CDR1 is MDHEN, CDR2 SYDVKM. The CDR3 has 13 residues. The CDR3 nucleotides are TGTGCCAGCAGTTCAGGGAGGGATTCACCCCTCCACTTT. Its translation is CASSSGRDSPLHF.

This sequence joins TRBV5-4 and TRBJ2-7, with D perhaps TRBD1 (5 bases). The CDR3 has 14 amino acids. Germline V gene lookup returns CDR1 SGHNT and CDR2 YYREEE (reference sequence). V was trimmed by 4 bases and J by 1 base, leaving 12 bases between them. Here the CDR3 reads CASSPTTASYEQYF. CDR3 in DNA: TGTGCCAGCAGCCCCACGACAGCTTCCTACGAGCAGTACTTC.

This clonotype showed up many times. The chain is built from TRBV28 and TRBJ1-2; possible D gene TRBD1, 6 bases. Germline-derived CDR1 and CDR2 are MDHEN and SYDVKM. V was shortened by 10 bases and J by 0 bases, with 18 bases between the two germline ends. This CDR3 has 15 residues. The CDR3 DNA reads TGTGCCACCATGGGGGGCGCGGGAGCTAACTATGGCTACACCTTC. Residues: CATMGGAGANYGYTF.

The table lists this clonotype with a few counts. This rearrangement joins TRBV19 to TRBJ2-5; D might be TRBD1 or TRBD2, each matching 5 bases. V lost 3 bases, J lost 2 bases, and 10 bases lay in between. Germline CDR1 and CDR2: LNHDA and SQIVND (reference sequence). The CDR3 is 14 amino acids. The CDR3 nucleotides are TGTGCCAGTAGTATCATGGGGGTGCAAGAGACCCAGTACTTC. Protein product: CASSIMGVQETQYF.

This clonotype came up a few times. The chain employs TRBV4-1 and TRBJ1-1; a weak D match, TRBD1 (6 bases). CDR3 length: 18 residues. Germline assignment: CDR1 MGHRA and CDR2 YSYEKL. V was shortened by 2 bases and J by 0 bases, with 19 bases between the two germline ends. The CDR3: CASSQRSGATRMNTEAFF. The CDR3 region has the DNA TGCGCCAGCAGCCAACGCTCGGGGGCGACCAGGATGAACACTGAAGCTTTCTTT.